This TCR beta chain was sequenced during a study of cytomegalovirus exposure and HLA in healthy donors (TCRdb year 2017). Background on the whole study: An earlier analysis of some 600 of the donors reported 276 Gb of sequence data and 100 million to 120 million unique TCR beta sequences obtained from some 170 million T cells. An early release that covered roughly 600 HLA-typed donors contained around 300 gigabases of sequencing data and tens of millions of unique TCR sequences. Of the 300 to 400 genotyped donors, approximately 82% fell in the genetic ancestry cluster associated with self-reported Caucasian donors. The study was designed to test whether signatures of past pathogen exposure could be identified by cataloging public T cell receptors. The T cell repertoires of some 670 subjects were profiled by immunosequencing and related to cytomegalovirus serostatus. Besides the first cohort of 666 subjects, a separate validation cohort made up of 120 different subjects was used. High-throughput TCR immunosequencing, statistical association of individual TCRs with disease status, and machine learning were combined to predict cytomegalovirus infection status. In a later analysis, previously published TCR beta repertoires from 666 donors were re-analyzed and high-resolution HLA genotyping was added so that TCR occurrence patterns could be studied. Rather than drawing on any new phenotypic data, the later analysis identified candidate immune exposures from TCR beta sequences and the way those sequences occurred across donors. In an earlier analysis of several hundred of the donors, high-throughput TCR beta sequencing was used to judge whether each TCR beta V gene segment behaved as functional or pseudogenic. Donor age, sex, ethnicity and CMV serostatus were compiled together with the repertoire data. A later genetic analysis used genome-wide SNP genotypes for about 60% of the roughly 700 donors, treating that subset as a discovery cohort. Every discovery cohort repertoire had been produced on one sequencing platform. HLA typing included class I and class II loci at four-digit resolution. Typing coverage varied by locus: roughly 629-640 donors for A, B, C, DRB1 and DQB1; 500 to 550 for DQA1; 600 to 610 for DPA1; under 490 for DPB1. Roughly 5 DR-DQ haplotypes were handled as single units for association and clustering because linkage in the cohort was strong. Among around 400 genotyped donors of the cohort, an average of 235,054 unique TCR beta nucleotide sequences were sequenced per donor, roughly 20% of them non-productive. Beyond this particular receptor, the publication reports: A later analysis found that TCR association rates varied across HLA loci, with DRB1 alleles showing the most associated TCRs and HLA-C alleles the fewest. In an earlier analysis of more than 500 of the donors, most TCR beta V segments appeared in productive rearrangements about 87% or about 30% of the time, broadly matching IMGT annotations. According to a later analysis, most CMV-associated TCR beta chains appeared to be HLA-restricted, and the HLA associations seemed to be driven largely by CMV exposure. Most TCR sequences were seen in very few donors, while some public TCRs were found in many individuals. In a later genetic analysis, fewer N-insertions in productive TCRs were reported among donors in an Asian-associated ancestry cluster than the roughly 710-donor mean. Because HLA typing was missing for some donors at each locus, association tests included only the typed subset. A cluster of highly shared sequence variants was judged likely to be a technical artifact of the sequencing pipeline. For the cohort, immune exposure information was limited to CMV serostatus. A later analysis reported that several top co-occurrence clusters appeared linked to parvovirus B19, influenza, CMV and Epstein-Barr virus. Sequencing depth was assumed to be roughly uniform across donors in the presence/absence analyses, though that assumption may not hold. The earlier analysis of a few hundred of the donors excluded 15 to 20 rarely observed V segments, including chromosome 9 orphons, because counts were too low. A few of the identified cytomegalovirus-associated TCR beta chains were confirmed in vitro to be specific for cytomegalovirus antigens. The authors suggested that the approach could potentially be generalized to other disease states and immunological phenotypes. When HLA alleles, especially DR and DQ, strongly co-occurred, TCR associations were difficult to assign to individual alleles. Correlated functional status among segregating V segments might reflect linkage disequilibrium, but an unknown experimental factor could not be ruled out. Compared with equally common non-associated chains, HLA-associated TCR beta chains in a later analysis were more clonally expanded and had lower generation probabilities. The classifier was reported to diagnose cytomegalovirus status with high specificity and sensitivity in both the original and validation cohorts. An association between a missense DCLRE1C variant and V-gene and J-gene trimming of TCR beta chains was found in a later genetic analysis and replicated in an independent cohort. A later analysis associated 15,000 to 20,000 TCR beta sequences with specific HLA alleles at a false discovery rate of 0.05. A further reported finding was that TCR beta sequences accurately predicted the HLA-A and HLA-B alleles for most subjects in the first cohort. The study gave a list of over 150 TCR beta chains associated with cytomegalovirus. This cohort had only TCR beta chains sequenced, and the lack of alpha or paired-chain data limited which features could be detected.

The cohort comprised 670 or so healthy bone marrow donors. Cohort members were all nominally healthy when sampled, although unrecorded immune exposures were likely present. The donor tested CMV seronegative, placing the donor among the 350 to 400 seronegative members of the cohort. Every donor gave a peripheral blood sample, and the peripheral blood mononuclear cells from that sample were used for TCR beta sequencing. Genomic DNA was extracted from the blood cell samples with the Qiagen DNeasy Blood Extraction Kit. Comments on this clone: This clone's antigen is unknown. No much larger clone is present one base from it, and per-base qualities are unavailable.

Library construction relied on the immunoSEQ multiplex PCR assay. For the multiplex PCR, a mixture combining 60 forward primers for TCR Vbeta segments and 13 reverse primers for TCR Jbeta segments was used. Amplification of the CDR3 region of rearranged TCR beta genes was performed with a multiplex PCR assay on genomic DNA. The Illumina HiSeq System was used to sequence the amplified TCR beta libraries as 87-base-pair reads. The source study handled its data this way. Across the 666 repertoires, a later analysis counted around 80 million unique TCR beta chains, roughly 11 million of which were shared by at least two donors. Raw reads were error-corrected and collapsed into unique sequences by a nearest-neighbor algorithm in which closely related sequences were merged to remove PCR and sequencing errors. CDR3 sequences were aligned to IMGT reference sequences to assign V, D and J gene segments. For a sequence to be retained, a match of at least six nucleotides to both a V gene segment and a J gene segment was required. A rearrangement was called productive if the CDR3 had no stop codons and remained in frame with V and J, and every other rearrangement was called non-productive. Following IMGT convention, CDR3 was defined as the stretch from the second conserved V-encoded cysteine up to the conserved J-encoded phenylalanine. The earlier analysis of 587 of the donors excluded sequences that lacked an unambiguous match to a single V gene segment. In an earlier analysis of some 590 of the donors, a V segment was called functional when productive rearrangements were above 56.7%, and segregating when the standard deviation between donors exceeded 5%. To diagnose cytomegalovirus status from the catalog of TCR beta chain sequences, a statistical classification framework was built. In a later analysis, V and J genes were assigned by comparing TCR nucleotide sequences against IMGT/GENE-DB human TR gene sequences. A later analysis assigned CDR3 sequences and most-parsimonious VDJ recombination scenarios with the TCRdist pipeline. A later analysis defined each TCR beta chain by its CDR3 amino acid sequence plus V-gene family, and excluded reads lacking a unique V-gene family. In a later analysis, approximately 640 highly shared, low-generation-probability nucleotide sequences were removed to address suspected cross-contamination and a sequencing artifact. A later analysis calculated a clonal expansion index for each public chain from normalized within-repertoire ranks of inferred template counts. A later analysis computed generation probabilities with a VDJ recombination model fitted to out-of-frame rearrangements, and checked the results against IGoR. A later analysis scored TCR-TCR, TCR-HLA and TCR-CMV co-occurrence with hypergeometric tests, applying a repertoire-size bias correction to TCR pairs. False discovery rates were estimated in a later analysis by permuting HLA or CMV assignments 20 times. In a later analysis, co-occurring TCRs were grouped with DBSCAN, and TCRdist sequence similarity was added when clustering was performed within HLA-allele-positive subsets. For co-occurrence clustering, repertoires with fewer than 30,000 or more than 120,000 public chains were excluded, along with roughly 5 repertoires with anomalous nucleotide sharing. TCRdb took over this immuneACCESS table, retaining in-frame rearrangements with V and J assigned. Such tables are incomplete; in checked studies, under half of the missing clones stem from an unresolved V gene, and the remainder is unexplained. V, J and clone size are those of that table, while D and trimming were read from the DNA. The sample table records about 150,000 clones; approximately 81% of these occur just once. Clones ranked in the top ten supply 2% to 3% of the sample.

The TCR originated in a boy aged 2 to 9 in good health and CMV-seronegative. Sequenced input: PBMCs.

CDR3 loop: CASRNDRGRPNEQFF. The bases read TGTGCCAGCAGGAATGACAGGGGGCGTCCCAATGAGCAGTTCTTC. In this chain, TRBV6-5 is recombined with TRBJ2-1, and 10 junctional nucleotides match TRBD1. V loses 6 bases at its end and J loses 6 bases; junction bases beyond the gene matches: 8. Sequences MNHEY (CDR1) and SVGAGI (CDR2) are obtained from the germline V gene. The CDR3 sequence holds 15 residues, the cysteine and phenylalanine included. Kept here is only the CDR3 DNA, which spans 45 bases and is read in frame from base 1.